A single sample is the source of the 2 T cell receptor beta chains below, sequenced in a study of CD8 T cells in ankylosing spondylitis. Their target antigens are unknown. TCRdb reprocessed the 5' RACE reads with MiXCR, giving one entry per CDR3 protein. In the table there are about 540,000 distinct CDR3 sequences, 10% to 15% of which are singletons. Broader study findings: Several highly homologous variants made up a TCR beta motif, and this motif appeared characteristic of ankylosing spondylitis blood.

The source material was blood, either unsorted or a sorted T cell fraction (not recorded which). These receptor sequences come from a male donor with ankylosing spondylitis.

The genes are TRBV7-2 and TRBJ1-6, with 7 bases aligning to TRBD1. CDR1 and CDR2 from the germline V gene are SGHTA and FQGNSA. The CDR3 extends over 16 amino acids. After removal of 4 bases from V and 13 bases from J, the junction contained 16 bases not matched to a gene. The CDR3 loop reads CASSSSGGTAYRPLHF. CDR3 bases: TGTGCCAGCAGCTCCTCCGGAGGGACAGCCTACCGGCCCCTCCACTTT.

There are many counts of this clonotype. V is TRBV4-2 and J is TRBJ1-4, with 9 bases lining up with TRBD1. The germline gives CDR1 LGHNA, CDR2 YNFKEQ. The CDR3 is made up of 17 amino acids. V trimming: 1 base; J trimming: 3 bases; junction bases outside the gene matches: 6. CDR3 amino acids: CASSQGSQGAANEKLFF. CDR3 coding DNA: TGTGCCAGCAGCCAAGGGTCACAGGGGGCGGCTAATGAAAAACTGTTTTTT.